These T cell receptor beta chains were read from a single sample in a study of cytomegalovirus exposure and HLA in healthy donors. The assay was immunoSEQ multiplex PCR, and TCRdb's table has in-frame clones only and misses some. The table has about 130,000 clones, about 80% seen once; the top ten hold 6.5%. Sequenced input: PBMCs. Receptors were obtained from a man in his forties or fifties in good health and CMV-seropositive. Both conserved end residues are part of each CDR3. Fields, in order: D gene, V gene, J gene, clone size, CDR3 protein, CDR3 DNA. The D gene is left open where the match is weak. Some rows mark clone size as missing; the rest say once, few, many or name a class of expanded clone.

D gene: TRBD1; V gene: TRBV14; J gene: TRBJ1-1; clone size: NA; CDR3 protein: CASSQDPGGWTEAFF; CDR3 DNA: TGTGCCAGCAGCCAAGACCCAGGGGGATGGACTGAAGCTTTCTTT
D gene: TRBD2; V gene: TRBV5-1; J gene: TRBJ2-7; clone size: NA; CDR3 protein: CASSYSGGPYEQYF; CDR3 DNA: TGCGCCAGCAGCTATAGCGGGGGCCCCTACGAGCAGTACTTC
D gene: TRBD2; V gene: TRBV29-1; J gene: TRBJ2-1; clone size: NA; CDR3 protein: CSVDTSGLNEQFF; CDR3 DNA: TGCAGCGTTGATACTAGCGGGTTGAATGAGCAGTTCTTC
D gene: TRBD2; V gene: TRBV11-2; J gene: TRBJ2-5; clone size: NA; CDR3 protein: CASSPKMGSGLAGGQTQYF; CDR3 DNA: TGTGCCAGCAGCCCCAAAATGGGTTCGGGACTAGCGGGAGGGCAGACCCAGTACTTC
D gene: NA; V gene: TRBV28; J gene: TRBJ2-7; clone size: NA; CDR3 protein: CASSPRGSSSYEQYF; CDR3 DNA: TGTGCCAGCAGTCCGAGGGGGAGTAGCTCCTACGAGCAGTACTTC
D gene: NA; V gene: TRBV7-9; J gene: TRBJ1-1; clone size: NA; CDR3 protein: CASSSTLGQNTEAFF; CDR3 DNA: TGTGCCAGCAGCTCAACCCTGGGGCAGAACACTGAAGCTTTCTTT
D gene: TRBD1; V gene: TRBV4-1; J gene: TRBJ1-1; clone size: NA; CDR3 protein: CASSHVDRAVEAFF; CDR3 DNA: TGCGCCAGCAGCCATGTGGACAGGGCGGTTGAAGCTTTCTTT
D gene: NA; V gene: TRBV2; J gene: TRBJ1-1; clone size: NA; CDR3 protein: CASSERTADRINVLNTEAFF; CDR3 DNA: TGTGCCAGCAGTGAACGAACCGCCGACAGGATAAATGTTCTGAACACTGAAGCTTTCTTT
D gene: TRBD1; V gene: TRBV5-4; J gene: TRBJ2-5; clone size: NA; CDR3 protein: CASSLAGGRETQYF; CDR3 DNA: TGTGCCAGCAGCTTGGCAGGGGGCCGTGAGACCCAGTACTTC
D gene: NA; V gene: TRBV5-1; J gene: TRBJ2-3; clone size: NA; CDR3 protein: CASSLSGRIYTDTQYF; CDR3 DNA: TGCGCCAGCAGCTTGTCGGGGAGAATCTACACAGATACGCAGTATTTT
D gene: NA; V gene: TRBV7-7; J gene: TRBJ1-3; clone size: once; CDR3 protein: CASSPTISGNTIYF; CDR3 DNA: TGTGCCAGCAGCCCTACTATCTCTGGAAACACCATATATTTT
D gene: TRBD1; V gene: TRBV30; J gene: TRBJ1-5; clone size: NA; CDR3 protein: CAWRTGGDQPQHF; CDR3 DNA: TGTGCCTGGAGAACAGGGGGGGATCAGCCCCAGCATTTT
D gene: TRBD1; V gene: TRBV7-8; J gene: TRBJ2-5; clone size: NA; CDR3 protein: CASSLQGASQETQYF; CDR3 DNA: TGTGCCAGCAGCTTACAGGGGGCAAGCCAAGAGACCCAGTACTTC
D gene: TRBD1; V gene: TRBV9; J gene: TRBJ1-2; clone size: NA; CDR3 protein: CASGVDRGDGYTF; CDR3 DNA: TGTGCCAGCGGTGTGGACAGGGGTGATGGCTACACCTTC
D gene: NA; V gene: TRBV7-9; J gene: TRBJ1-1; clone size: once; CDR3 protein: CSSSPSSVEAFF; CDR3 DNA: TGTTCCAGCAGCCCTTCATCGGTTGAAGCTTTCTTT
D gene: NA; V gene: TRBV6-5; J gene: TRBJ1-4; clone size: NA; CDR3 protein: CASSKWRVAEKLFF; CDR3 DNA: TGTGCCAGCAGTAAGTGGAGGGTGGCTGAAAAACTGTTTTTT
D gene: NA; V gene: TRBV19; J gene: TRBJ1-5; clone size: NA; CDR3 protein: CASRWRGAQGNQPQHF; CDR3 DNA: TGTGCCAGTAGATGGCGGGGGGCGCAGGGCAATCAGCCCCAGCATTTT
D gene: NA; V gene: TRBV15; J gene: TRBJ1-6; clone size: NA; CDR3 protein: CATSRGSDTGASPLHF; CDR3 DNA: TGTGCCACCAGCAGAGGGTCGGACACGGGCGCCTCACCCCTCCACTTT
D gene: NA; V gene: TRBV29-1; J gene: TRBJ2-7; clone size: NA; CDR3 protein: CSVTKPGLAGEQYF; CDR3 DNA: TGCAGCGTGACGAAACCGGGACTCGCGGGGGAGCAGTACTTC
D gene: NA; V gene: TRBV7-9; J gene: TRBJ2-6; clone size: NA; CDR3 protein: CSSSLDHSVSGANVLTF; CDR3 DNA: TGTTCCAGCAGCTTAGACCATTCTGTTAGTGGGGCCAACGTCCTGACTTTC
D gene: NA; V gene: TRBV18; J gene: TRBJ2-3; clone size: NA; CDR3 protein: CASSPSPGSTDTQYF; CDR3 DNA: TGTGCCAGCTCACCATCCCCAGGGAGCACAGATACGCAGTATTTT
D gene: TRBD2; V gene: TRBV14; J gene: TRBJ2-7; clone size: NA; CDR3 protein: CASSQASSGSFYARDEQYF; CDR3 DNA: TGTGCCAGCAGCCAAGCCTCTAGCGGGAGTTTTTACGCACGGGACGAGCAGTACTTC
D gene: TRBD2; V gene: TRBV6-4; J gene: TRBJ2-5; clone size: NA; CDR3 protein: CASSTREGTQYF; CDR3 DNA: TGTGCCAGCTCGACTCGGGAGGGGACCCAGTACTTC
D gene: NA; V gene: TRBV2; J gene: TRBJ1-5; clone size: NA; CDR3 protein: CASKKRTGSNQPQHF; CDR3 DNA: TGTGCCAGCAAAAAGAGAACGGGTAGCAATCAGCCCCAGCATTTT
D gene: TRBD1; V gene: TRBV5-1; J gene: TRBJ2-2; clone size: NA; CDR3 protein: CASSLLTGGNTGELFF; CDR3 DNA: TGCGCCAGCAGCTTGCTGACAGGGGGCAACACCGGGGAGCTGTTTTTT
D gene: TRBD1; V gene: TRBV30; J gene: TRBJ1-5; clone size: once; CDR3 protein: CAWSLGGNQPQHF; CDR3 DNA: TGTGCCTGGAGTCTAGGGGGCAACCAGCCCCAGCATTTT
D gene: TRBD1; V gene: TRBV19; J gene: TRBJ1-2; clone size: NA; CDR3 protein: CASRTIRGNYGYTF; CDR3 DNA: TGTGCCAGTAGGACTATCAGGGGGAACTATGGCTACACCTTC
D gene: NA; V gene: TRBV28; J gene: TRBJ1-3; clone size: NA; CDR3 protein: CASCGLSGNTIYF; CDR3 DNA: TGTGCCAGCTGCGGGCTCTCTGGAAACACCATATATTTT
D gene: TRBD1; V gene: TRBV10-2; J gene: TRBJ1-1; clone size: NA; CDR3 protein: CASSEQGTEAFF; CDR3 DNA: TGCGCCAGCAGTGAACAGGGGACTGAAGCTTTCTTT
D gene: TRBD2; V gene: TRBV19; J gene: TRBJ2-3; clone size: NA; CDR3 protein: CASSMSGTTDTQYF; CDR3 DNA: TGTGCCAGTAGTATGAGCGGGACCACAGATACGCAGTATTTT
D gene: TRBD1; V gene: TRBV4-1; J gene: TRBJ1-1; clone size: NA; CDR3 protein: CASSAQTGGTEAFF; CDR3 DNA: TGCGCCAGCAGCGCCCAGACAGGGGGCACTGAAGCTTTCTTT